Listed here are 20 T cell receptor beta chains from one sample, sequenced in a study of cytomegalovirus exposure and HLA in healthy donors. Vbeta (60) and Jbeta (13) primers were used in the PCR. Assay used: immunoSEQ multiplex PCR; TCRdb lists only in-frame clones, some missing. The table includes more than 95,000 clones, 80% detected once. Input material: PBMCs. These receptors all come from a man in his thirties or forties in good health and CMV-seropositive.

The chain joins TRBV6-6 to TRBJ1-5, with D possibly TRBD1 on 6 matching bases. The CDR3 length is 14 residues. V was cut by 5 bases and J by 7 bases, with 15 bases left in between. The germline gives CDR1 MNHNY, CDR2 SVGAGI (reference sequence). The CDR3 DNA sequence: TGTGCCAGCAGTCTCCCCAACAGGGACCAGCCCCAGCATTTT. Translation: CASSLPNRDQPQHF.

This clone was recorded once. The chain combines TRBV30 with TRBJ1-2; D unclear. The CDR3 has 14 residues. Germline assignment: CDR1 GTSNPN and CDR2 SVGIG (reference sequence). Trimming cost V 4 bases and J 4 bases, with 16 bases left between them. The CDR3 protein is CAWNPSRSGYGYTF. The CDR3 region has the DNA TGTGCCTGGAATCCTAGCAGGTCGGGCTATGGCTACACCTTC.

This chain links TRBV6-5 with TRBJ2-1; D is perhaps TRBD2 (6 bases). Trimming took 6 bases from V and 4 from J, leaving 10 bases between them. CDR1 and CDR2 from the germline V gene are MNHEY and SVGAGI. The CDR3 runs to 13 residues. The CDR3 spells CASSLGTYNEQFF. The DNA of the CDR3 is TGTGCCAGCAGCCTCGGGACTTACAATGAGCAGTTCTTC.

The gene calls are TRBV5-1 and TRBJ2-1; 8 bases fit TRBD1. Germline lookup yields CDR1 SGHRS and CDR2 YFSETQ. V was pared by 5 bases and J by 1 base, with 8 bases of the junction left unmatched. The CDR3 loop spans 16 amino acids. CDR3 nucleotides: TGCGCCAGCAGGCGAGACAGGGGAGGTTCCTACAATGAGCAGTTCTTC. Its translation: CASRRDRGGSYNEQFF.

For this clone: The junction departs from the called germline gene at one end, perhaps through a read error. The rearrangement links TRBV7-3 to TRBJ2-1; perhaps TRBD1 as D (8 bases). The germline CDR1 and CDR2 sequences are SGHTA and FQGTGA. The CDR3 loop spans 15 amino acids. CDR3 loop: CASSLTGGGYNEQFF. CDR3 DNA: TGTGCCAGCAGTTTAACAGGGGGAGGGTACAATGAGCAGTTCTTC.

The table lists this clone with a count of one. The genes are TRBV5-5 and TRBJ1-2; possible D gene TRBD1, 6 bases. This CDR3 spans 16 amino acids. The V and J ends lost 1 base and 6 bases respectively, with 19 bases between them. CDR1 and CDR2 from the germline V gene are SGHKS and YYEKEE (reference sequence). CDR3 in DNA: TGTGCCAGCAGCTTGACTCTGGGTCAAAACAGGGATGGCTACACCTTC. It is translated as CASSLTLGQNRDGYTF.

The DNA for the CDR3 is TGCAGCGGGATTACGACAGGGGGCTATTCGGGTGGCTACACCTTC. This translates into CSGITTGGYSGGYTF. This chain links TRBV29-1 with TRBJ1-2; TRBD1 matches at 10 bases. The CDR3 is 15 amino acids. Per germline, CDR1 SQVTM and CDR2 ANQGSEA. V lost 7 bases to trimming and J lost 7 bases; unmatched junction nucleotides: 15. Full variable domain (remainder filled in from reference TRBV29-1 and TRBJ1-2): SAVISQKPSRDICQRGTSLTIQCQVDSQVTMMFWYRQQPGQSLTLIATANQGSEATYESGFVIDKFPISRPNLTFSTLTVSNMSPEDSSIYLCSGITTGGYSGGYTFGSGTRLTVV.

Comment on this clone: At the DNA level, this CDR3 is encoded by other sequences in the same sample as well. The chain carries TRBV18 and TRBJ2-5; TRBD2 might be the D (6 bases). This CDR3 has 15 residues. Germline V gene sequence: CDR1 KGHSH, CDR2 LQKENI. V was cut by 2 bases and J by 3 bases, with 13 bases left in between. The CDR3 sequence: CASSPYGDSEETQYF. The CDR3 DNA reads as TGTGCCAGCTCACCATACGGGGACTCAGAAGAGACCCAGTACTTC.

The chain recombines TRBV25-1 with TRBJ1-6; 8 nucleotides agree with TRBD1. V shed 6 bases, J shed 9 bases, and the junction held 10 bases outside the gene matches. CDR3 length equals 15 residues. Germline CDR1 and CDR2: MGHDK and SYGVNS. The CDR3 sequence is CASRPRTGSGSPLHF. The CDR3 nucleotides read TGTGCCAGCAGACCTCGGACAGGGTCAGGTTCACCCCTCCACTTT.

This clone was found a few times. The chain combines TRBV11-2 with TRBJ2-7, with 9 bases identical to TRBD1. From germline, CDR1 is SGHAT and CDR2 FQNNGV. The CDR3 is 14 amino acids. After removal of 6 bases from V and 4 bases from J, the junction contained 7 bases not matched to a gene. CDR3 nucleotide sequence: TGTGCCAGCAGAAAACAGGGGGCGACGTACGAGCAGTACTTC. Translation gives CASRKQGATYEQYF.

In this sample, this clone turned up a few times. The chain uses TRBV19 and TRBJ1-5; 8 positions match TRBD1. Germline V gene sequence: CDR1 LNHDA, CDR2 SQIVND (reference sequence). V shed 5 bases, J shed 5 bases, and the junction held 17 bases outside the gene matches. CDR3 length: 18 residues. The chain's CDR3 is CASSGPSGRTGLDQPQHF. In nucleotides, the CDR3 is TGTGCCAGTAGTGGCCCTTCCGGTCGGACAGGGCTGGATCAGCCCCAGCATTTT. Variable domain in full (rest from reference TRBV19 and TRBJ1-5): DGGITQSPKYLFRKEGQNVTLSCEQNLNHDAMYWYRQDPGQGLRLIYYSQIVNDFQKGDIAEGYSVSREKKESFPLTVTSAQKNPTAFYLCASSGPSGRTGLDQPQHFGDGTRLSIL.

This chain joins TRBV5-6 and TRBJ2-1; 11 bases agree with TRBD2. Germline-derived CDR1 and CDR2 are SGHDT and YYEEEE. The trim removed 4 bases at V and 4 bases at J, leaving 7 bases unmatched. The CDR3 is 16 residues long. The CDR3 loop is CASSLPTSGGYNEQFF. The CDR3 DNA reads as TGTGCCAGCAGCCTACCCACTAGCGGGGGTTACAATGAGCAGTTCTTC. Supplemented by reference TRBV5-6 and TRBJ2-1, the full variable domain reads DAGVTQSPTHLIKTRGQQVTLRCSPKSGHDTVSWYQQALGQGPQFIFQYYEEEERQRGNFPDRFSGHQFPNYSSELNVNALLLGDSALYLCASSLPTSGGYNEQFFGPGTRLTVL.

This clone was observed a few times. The chain is built from TRBV30 and TRBJ1-2, with TRBD1 as a possible D gene (6 bases). In germline, CDR1 is GTSNPN, CDR2 SVGIG (reference sequence). This CDR3 is built from 14 residues. The V end lost 4 bases, the J end lost 2 bases, and 14 bases lay between the germline ends. The CDR3 coding sequence is TGTGCCTGGACTGCGATTACAGGGAACTATGGCTACACCTTC. It translates to CAWTAITGNYGYTF. The full variable domain, completed using reference TRBV30 and TRBJ1-2, is SQTIHQWPATLVQPVGSPLSLECTVEGTSNPNLYWYRQAAGRGLQLLFYSVGIGQISSEVPQNLSASRPQDRQFILSSKKLLLSDSGFYLCAWTAITGNYGYTFGSGTRLTVV.

This sequence joins TRBV10-3 and TRBJ2-7, with a possible D match to TRBD2 (6 bases). There are 11 residues in the CDR3. Germline V gene data show CDR1 as ENHRY and CDR2 as SYGVKD. Trimming stripped 9 bases from V and 7 bases from J, with 13 bases between. The CDR3 is CAMGTSWEQYF. The CDR3, as DNA: TGTGCCATGGGGACTTCATGGGAGCAGTACTTC.

The chain joins TRBV6-5 to TRBJ1-2; D unresolved. CDR1 is MNHEY, CDR2 SVGAGI, per germline. There are 14 residues in the CDR3. V gave up 2 bases and J gave up 4 bases, with 11 bases separating them. CDR3 DNA: TGTGCCAGCAGTTACCTTACGACGGGCTATGGCTACACCTTC. Translated, it gives CASSYLTTGYGYTF.

The chain links TRBV19 to TRBJ1-1; 8 bases fit TRBD1. The V gene's germline CDR1 is LNHDA and CDR2 SQIVND (reference sequence). CDR3 length: 15 amino acids. J was trimmed by 4 bases and V by 5 bases; bases with no gene match: 9. This CDR3 reads CASSPRTGRGTEAFF. CDR3 sequence (DNA): TGTGCCAGTAGTCCCCGGACAGGGAGGGGCACTGAAGCTTTCTTT.

V usage is TRBV5-1 and J usage is TRBJ1-2, with 8 bases lining up with TRBD1. J lost 5 bases, V lost 2 bases, and 5 bases had no gene match. Germline CDR1 reads SGHRS; CDR2 reads YFSETQ. This CDR3 contains 14 residues. CDR3 nucleotides: TGCGCCAGCAGCTTTGCAGGGGGCTGGTATGGCTACACCTTC. Amino acids: CASSFAGGWYGYTF.

This clone has a single count. The V gene is TRBV19, the J gene TRBJ2-7; 10 bases fit TRBD1. Germline assignment: CDR1 LNHDA and CDR2 SQIVND (reference sequence). The CDR3 consists of 16 residues. The V gene end was trimmed by 3 bases and the J gene end by 5 bases; junction bases not matched to a gene: 10. The CDR3 bases are TGTGCCAGTAGTATGGGATGGGACAGGGGAAGTAACGAGCAGTACTTC. Protein: CASSMGWDRGSNEQYF. The full variable domain, its missing parts supplied by reference TRBV19 and TRBJ2-7, is DGGITQSPKYLFRKEGQNVTLSCEQNLNHDAMYWYRQDPGQGLRLIYYSQIVNDFQKGDIAEGYSVSREKKESFPLTVTSAQKNPTAFYLCASSMGWDRGSNEQYFGPGTRLTVT.

This clone has a handful of counts. The chain has TRBV12-5 and TRBJ2-5, with 11 bases that match TRBD2. CDR3 length: 14 amino acids. V was pared by 7 bases and J by 5 bases, with 6 bases of the junction left unmatched. From germline, CDR1 is LGHNT and CDR2 FRNRAP. CDR3 nucleotides: TGTGCTAGTGCTTCAATAGCGGGAGGGGAGACCCAGTACTTC. It specifies CASASIAGGETQYF.

V and J are TRBV5-1 and TRBJ2-5; TRBD2 might be the D (6 bases). Germline V gives CDR1 SGHRS, CDR2 YFSETQ. The CDR3 runs 16 residues. V was cut by 4 bases and J by 5 bases, with 21 bases left in between. The CDR3 DNA reads TGCGCCAGCAGCCCCCGGTTATCAGGGAGGTCGGAGACCCAGTACTTC. Amino acid sequence: CASSPRLSGRSETQYF.